The subject of this entry is one T cell receptor beta chain. Its specific antigen is unknown. Qualities for individual bases were not recorded, and no much larger clone is one base off. Per the germline V gene (reference sequence), LNHDA is the CDR1 and SQIVND is the CDR2. Relative to germline, V is missing 8 bases and J is missing 8 bases, with 9 bases of the junction outside any gene match. From cysteine to phenylalanine, the CDR3 is 13 amino acids long. Only the CDR3 DNA stays, 39 bases, in frame from base 1. This specimen belongs to a study of T-cell memory formation after mild COVID-19 (dated by TCRdb to the early 2020s). In terms of the full investigation: TCR sequence clusters from the two donors were largely donor specific. The cohort was made up of two young adult volunteers, one female and one male, who were previously healthy. In a couple of donors, T-cell clones that expanded and contracted after mild COVID-19 were tracked by sequencing TCRalpha and TCRbeta repertoires over time. Overall study outcomes, separate from this receptor: Only a couple of mild cases were covered by the study, and larger cohorts that include severe cases with pre-infection samples were considered necessary. Some responding clones were detected in pre-infection memory, which suggested that pre-existing cross-reactive memory T cells had joined the SARS-CoV-2 response. Balanced CD4/CD8 phenotypes were observed for clones contracting from day 15 to 85, whereas a bias towards CD4+ was observed for a second wave of clones expanding from day 15 to 37. The second-wave clones that peaked on day 37 were not confirmed to be SARS-CoV-2 specific. Contracting CD4+ clones were located mainly in the CM and EM memory subsets, whereas CD8+ clones were found to be enriched in EMRA.

PBMCs were isolated by Ficoll-Paque density gradient centrifugation. TCRdb shows the sequencer as Illumina NovaSeq 6000. Using 5'RACE with constant-segment primers, TCRalpha and TCRbeta cDNA libraries were constructed, with sample barcodes and unique molecular identifiers added in the process. RNA was extracted from every sample with Trizol reagent. Library amplification was performed in two PCR steps, and a second sample barcode and Illumina TruSeq adapters were introduced in the second step. Sequencing of the libraries was done on an Illumina NovaSeq, producing 2 x 150 bp paired-end reads. The authors' analysis ran thus. Reads were demultiplexed and collapsed into UMI-guided consensus sequences with migec v1.2.7. Using mixcr v2.1.11, the UMI consensuses were aligned to TRA and TRB V and J templates and assembled into clonotypes. Expanded or contracted clonotypes were those called significant by both edgeR and NoisET, with noise models trained on biological replicates. edgeR calls used a false discovery rate-adjusted p below 0.01 and a log2 fold-change threshold of 1. As an exploratory analysis of dynamics, max-normalized trajectories of the 1000 most abundant clonotypes were examined with PCA combined with hierarchical clustering. Each responding clone was given a CD4 or CD8 phenotype based on the CD4+ and CD8+ repertoires, which had been sequenced separately. Through fastp at Q25 and MiXCR, TCRdb rebuilt clones from the public reads, retaining in-frame beta chains. Entries that share a CDR3 protein sequence are merged under the most common genes and DNA. In this record, the V and J calls reflect TCRdb's handling and not the investigators' own analysis. Here the sample has under 400,000 distinct CDR3 sequences; around 28% occur a single time. The ten top clones hold roughly 14% of the sample.

Recombination connected TRBV19 to TRBJ2-1; 7 central bases correspond to TRBD1. The source is an adult woman who had mild COVID-19 (a few samples of this study predate the infection). The sample titles of this study are shuffled in the database, so cell type and time point are left out; the donor was told from shared clones. Sample: PBMCs or a T cell subset sorted from them (not recorded which). The DNA sequence follows: TGTGCCAGTGGGGAGACAGGGAGAGATGAGCAGTTCTTC. Its coded protein is CASGETGRDEQFF.